This TCR beta chain was found in a study of spatial heterogeneity in lung cancer. Study at large: Averaged across combinations, each unique TCR and UMI pairing appeared more than ten times in raw reads, which were uncorrected. Study results and limitations: Higher tumor mutation counts went along with higher counts of expanded intratumoral alpha and beta TCRs.

TCR cDNA molecules each carried a unique molecular identifier. TCRdb re-called the 5' RACE reads through MiXCR, storing one row per CDR3 protein. Of under 20,000 distinct CDR3 sequences in the sample, around 6% were seen once. Time point of the sample: sample taken at primary tumor resection. The donor population consisted of under 75 patients with untreated, early-stage non-small cell lung cancer. Regarding this clonotype: Its cognate antigen is unknown.

This specimen consisted of lung tumor tissue, obtained at surgery. This clonotype originated in a female donor with early-stage non-small cell lung cancer.

CDR3 DNA: TGTGCCAGCAGCTTTGGACAGGGCGGGGAAGCTTTCTTT. Translating gives CASSFGQGGEAFF. The rearrangement joins TRBV11-2 to TRBJ1-1; TRBD1 aligns across 8 bases. CDR3 length: 13 residues. Germline CDR1 reads SGHAT; CDR2 reads FQNNGV. With V trimmed by 3 bases and J by 8 bases, 5 bases remained unmatched.